This T cell receptor beta chain was recovered during a study of PD-L1 blockade in urothelial cancer. Study-wide context: At some point between 2013 and 2014, patients got going on atezolizumab, taking 1,200 mg intravenously every 3 weeks. The median T cell count in blood samples was 140,000 to 150,000.

Data came from immunoSEQ multiplex PCR; TCRdb stores just in-frame clones and leaves some out. The table shows 30,000 to 35,000 clones, with approximately 80% occurring only once. The CDR3 totals 17 residues. Per germline, CDR1 SGHRS and CDR2 YFSETQ. Trimming stripped 0 bases from V and 5 bases from J, with 20 bases between. The time point here: pretreatment peripheral blood. The TCR sequence derives from a man in his 60s with urothelial cancer. This sequence joins TRBV5-1 and TRBJ1-2, with D possibly being TRBD1 (5 bases). The input for sequencing was PBMCs, taken around atezolizumab (anti-PD-L1) treatment. The DNA for the CDR3 is TGCGCCAGCAGCTTGGGGCCCAGGGCAGTGGAGACTTATGGCTACACCTTC. Protein product: CASSLGPRAVETYGYTF.